This T cell receptor beta chain was found in a study of Graves' ophthalmopathy and Graves' hyperthyroidism. This clonotype was detected ten times or more. CDR1 is MGHRA, CDR2 YSYEKL, per germline. V was cut by 4 bases and J by 6 bases, with 13 bases left in between. The CDR3 sequence is 14 residues long. Amplification targeted the TCR beta CDR3 regions, with RNA transcripts as the source material. HTBI primers were used in a first-round RT-PCR, which preceded a second-round multiplex PCR. A single record per CDR3 protein comes from TCRdb applying MiXCR to the multiplex PCR reads. Of about 500,000 distinct CDR3 sequences listed, approximately 15% are singletons.

The origin of this receptor is a woman in her twenties or thirties with Graves' ophthalmopathy. V is TRBV4-1 and J is TRBJ1-5; the D is unclear. The sample consisted of blood. The CDR3 loop is CASSLSRGVQPQHF. CDR3 sequence (DNA): TGCGCCAGCAGCCTATCACGGGGAGTTCAGCCCCAGCATTTT.